The clone carrying this TCR beta chain was recorded once. The antigen remains unidentified. The time point is: cycle 4 day 1 (C4D1), after around six weeks of nivolumab. Each patient relapsed following autologous stem cell transplantation, and prior brentuximab vedotin exposure differed. Researchers report purifying CD4+ T cells from thawed PBMCs by magnetic negative selection. TCRdb's copy holds only in-frame clones and misses some; the assay was immunoSEQ multiplex PCR. The sample holds over 25,000 clones, 85% to 90% seen once. CDR1 LNHNV and CDR2 YYDKDF come from the germline V gene (reference sequence). This CDR3 contains 17 residues. After removal of 5 bases from V and 10 bases from J, the junction contained 21 bases not matched to a gene. This sample stems from a study of PD-1 blockade in classical Hodgkin lymphoma. Study results and limitations: Similar baseline diversity was found in complete responders and newly diagnosed patients. Exclusion was applied to patients who started nivolumab under 1 year after ASCT.

The chain joins TRBV15 to TRBJ2-5; 8 bases line up with TRBD2. The receptor was isolated from a human donor with classical Hodgkin lymphoma. The starting material was CD4+ T cells from blood, obtained before the fourth cycle of nivolumab. CDR3 sequence reads: CATSSQGGTSRGTIQYF. In nucleotides, the CDR3 is TGTGCCACCAGCTCCCAGGGCGGGACTAGTCGAGGTACGATCCAGTACTTC.